This is a list of T cell receptor beta chains from one sample in a study of cytomegalovirus exposure and HLA in healthy donors. Only in-frame clones appear in the TCRdb table, and some are missing; sequencing was by immunoSEQ multiplex PCR. The table lists about 170,000 clones, over 75% of them singletons, with 2.3% in the top ten. The sample taken for sequencing was PBMCs. The receptors originated from a male donor in good health and CMV-seronegative. The CDR3 runs from the conserved cysteine through the conserved F or W. The order of the fields is D gene, V gene, clone size, J gene, CDR3 DNA, CDR3 protein. D genes are given only for firm matches. Expanded clones get a size class; other rows say once, few or many, or leave the size out.

-	TRBV7-2	-	TRBJ1-1	TGTGCCAGCAGATCAATCCCGACAGTAGAAGCTTTCTTT	CASRSIPTVEAFF
TRBD1	TRBV14	-	TRBJ1-4	TGTGCCAGCAGCCCTAGGACAGGGCCTGAAAAACTGTTTTTT	CASSPRTGPEKLFF
TRBD1	TRBV5-1	-	TRBJ2-5	TGCGCCAGCAGCTTGGTCCAGGGGGCGGGGGAGACCCAGTACTTC	CASSLVQGAGETQYF
-	TRBV5-1	-	TRBJ1-2	TGCGCCAGCAGCTTGGACAGGGACTATGGCTACACCTTC	CASSLDRDYGYTF
-	TRBV7-9	-	TRBJ1-1	TGTGCCAGCAGCCTACTCCAGGGCGTGAACACTGAAGCTTTCTTT	CASSLLQGVNTEAFF
TRBD1	TRBV2	-	TRBJ2-4	TGTGCCAGCAGTGAATCTGGACAGGGTTTTAGCATTCAGTACTTC	CASSESGQGFSIQYF
-	TRBV7-7	few	TRBJ1-4	TGTGCCAGCAGCTTATCCCTGGGGGAGGGTGAAAAACTGTTTTTT	CASSLSLGEGEKLFF
-	TRBV30	-	TRBJ2-3	TGTGCCCGCCGAGGGGGGGGCACAGATACGCAGTATTTT	CARRGGGTDTQYF
-	TRBV6-1	-	TRBJ1-1	TGTGCCAGCAGTACAAAACACGCCACTGAAGCTTTCTTT	CASSTKHATEAFF
-	TRBV6-5	-	TRBJ2-1	TGTGCCAGCAGTAGGGGGGGCGAGCAGTTCTTC	CASSRGGEQFF
TRBD1	TRBV4-3	-	TRBJ1-2	TGCGCCAGCAGCCAAGACCCCACGCCAGGGGGGCGGAGTGGCTACACCTTC	CASSQDPTPGGRSGYTF
TRBD1	TRBV19	once	TRBJ1-5	TGTGCCAGTAAACGACAGGGGGCCGTTTTTGGCAATCAGCCCCAGCATTTT	CASKRQGAVFGNQPQHF
-	TRBV5-8	-	TRBJ1-2	TGTGCCAGCAGCCTGACACCCAGCTATGGCTACACCTTC	CASSLTPSYGYTF
TRBD1	TRBV10-3	-	TRBJ1-5	TGTGCCATGGGACAGGGTCAGAATCAGCCCCAGCATTTT	CAMGQGQNQPQHF
-	TRBV5-1	-	TRBJ2-2	TGCGCCAGCCTGGACGGGGACACCGGGGAGCTGTTTTTT	CASLDGDTGELFF
-	TRBV2	-	TRBJ2-3	TGTGCCAGCAGTGATGCTAGCAGGGGCGCAGATACGCAGTATTTT	CASSDASRGADTQYF
TRBD1	TRBV6-6	-	TRBJ2-6	TGTGCCAGCAGACCTCGTACAGGGGAGGCCAACGTCCTGACTTTC	CASRPRTGEANVLTF
TRBD1	TRBV7-2	once	TRBJ2-2	TGTGCCAGCAGCCCGCAGGGGGCATCTAACACCGGGGAGCTGTTTTTT	CASSPQGASNTGELFF
-	TRBV14	-	TRBJ2-4	TGTGCCAGCAGCCAGCAACTGCACAACATTCAGTACTTC	CASSQQLHNIQYF
TRBD1	TRBV18	-	TRBJ2-5	TGTGCCAGCTCACAACCACAGGGGTACCAAGAGACCCAGTACTTC	CASSQPQGYQETQYF
TRBD1	TRBV27	once	TRBJ2-7	TGTGCCAGCAGCTGGACAGGGGGCTTCTACGAGCAGTACTTC	CASSWTGGFYEQYF
-	TRBV2	-	TRBJ2-1	TGTGCCAGCAGGGCATACAATGAGCAGTTCTTC	CASRAYNEQFF
TRBD1	TRBV19	-	TRBJ1-2	TGTGCCAGTAGTATAGATGCCCTACAGGGGACCCATGGCTACACCTTC	CASSIDALQGTHGYTF
-	TRBV19	-	TRBJ1-3	TGTGCCAGTCGAGGGACACGCTCTGGAAACACCATATATTTT	CASRGTRSGNTIYF
TRBD1	TRBV6-6	once	TRBJ1-3	TGTGCCAGCAGTTACGGACAGGGTACCGGAAACACCATATATTTT	CASSYGQGTGNTIYF
-	TRBV7-9	-	TRBJ1-1	TGTGCCAGCAGACTCGGGAGGAACACTGAAGCTTTCTTT	CASRLGRNTEAFF
TRBD2	TRBV9	-	TRBJ2-5	TGTGCCAGCAGCACCGGACTAGAGGGGACCCAGTACTTC	CASSTGLEGTQYF
-	TRBV6-1	-	TRBJ1-1	TGTGCCAGCAGTCTTGTCCGGAACACTGAAGCTTTCTTT	CASSLVRNTEAFF
TRBD1	TRBV6-5	few	TRBJ1-2	TGTGCCAGCAGTTACTCGGGGGACAGGGTAAAGGGCTACACCTTC	CASSYSGDRVKGYTF
-	TRBV30	-	TRBJ1-2	TGTGCCTGGAGTATGGGCGCCGGCTACACCTTC	CAWSMGAGYTF
-	TRBV12-5	-	TRBJ2-7	TGTGCTAGTGGTTTTGGCCTGGGGAGCGAGCAGTACTTC	CASGFGLGSEQYF
-	TRBV6-5	-	TRBJ1-2	TGTGCCAGCAAAAATCCAGGGGATGGCTACACCTTC	CASKNPGDGYTF
-	TRBV19	few	TRBJ2-3	TGTGCCAGTACCCGTTGGGGCGGCACAGATACGCAGTATTTT	CASTRWGGTDTQYF
TRBD2	TRBV9	-	TRBJ2-2	TGTGCCAGCAGCGTGTCGGGGCTAGCGGGGGGAAGTGGGGAGCTGTTTTTT	CASSVSGLAGGSGELFF
-	TRBV5-1	-	TRBJ1-2	TGCGCCAGCAGCTTGGACTTGGGACATTTGGGTGGCTACACCTTC	CASSLDLGHLGGYTF
-	TRBV9	-	TRBJ2-7	TGTGCCAGCAGCGTAGGAGCAGGACTACCCTACGAGCAGTACTTC	CASSVGAGLPYEQYF
TRBD1	TRBV11-2	-	TRBJ2-7	TGTGCCAGCAGCTTTTCTAAGGGGGCCAAACATCAGTACTTC	CASSFSKGAKHQYF
TRBD2	TRBV7-2	once	TRBJ2-7	TGTGCCAGCAGCTCCTCCTCGGGGGGGGCGAAAGAGCAGTACTTC	CASSSSSGGAKEQYF